These 24 T cell receptor beta chains originate from one sample sequenced in a study of cytomegalovirus exposure and HLA in healthy donors. 13 Jbeta primers and 60 Vbeta primers were used for the PCR. TCRdb's copy holds only in-frame clones and misses some; the assay was immunoSEQ multiplex PCR. Of about 200,000 clones listed, approximately 70% are singletons. Sequencing input: PBMCs. These receptors were taken from a woman in her 30s in good health and CMV-seronegative.

V usage is TRBV4-3 and J usage is TRBJ2-3; TRBD1 matches at 7 bases. Germline V gene sequence: CDR1 LGHNA, CDR2 YSLEER. CDR3 length: 16 amino acids. Unmatched junction bases numbered 7, after V lost 4 bases and J lost 0 bases. The CDR3 DNA sequence: TGCGCCAGCAGCCTCCAGCAGGGGGTAAGCACAGATACGCAGTATTTT. Amino acid sequence: CASSLQQGVSTDTQYF.

Ten or more counts support this clone. The J gene is TRBJ2-1, the V gene TRBV6-4, with TRBD2 matching over 11 bases. The ends lost 3 bases at V and 6 bases at J; junction bases unmatched: 4. Germline V CDR1 and CDR2: MRHNA, SNTAGT. The CDR3 spans 15 residues. The CDR3: CASSELAGGPNEQFF. The CDR3 nucleotides read TGTGCCAGCAGTGAGTTAGCGGGAGGGCCCAATGAGCAGTTCTTC.

This clone turned up a few times. The chain recombines TRBV30 with TRBJ2-1, with D unresolved. CDR3 length: 12 amino acids. V lost 6 bases to trimming and J lost 8 bases, with 14 bases between them. The V gene's germline CDR1 is GTSNPN and CDR2 SVGIG (reference sequence). The CDR3 is CACAKTSYEQFF. The DNA for the CDR3 is TGTGCCTGCGCGAAAACTTCGTATGAGCAGTTCTTC.

Here the CDR3 DNA reads TGTGCCACCAGCAGCGGGCCGCCGGGACAGGGAGGAGAGACCCAGTACTTC. It specifies CATSSGPPGQGGETQYF. The chain uses TRBV15 and TRBJ2-5; 9 positions match TRBD1. The CDR3 is 17 residues long. V was pared by 3 bases and J by 4 bases, with 12 bases of the junction left unmatched. Germline lookup yields CDR1 LNHNV and CDR2 YYDKDF (reference sequence).

CDR3 amino acids: CASSFEGETQYF. The CDR3 nucleotides read TGTGCCAGCAGCTTTGAGGGAGAGACCCAGTACTTC. The genes are TRBV11-3 and TRBJ2-5; D is possibly TRBD2 (5 bases). The CDR3 is made up of 12 amino acids. The V end was cut by 3 bases, the J end by 4 bases, with 6 bases between. In germline, CDR1 is SGHNT, CDR2 YENEEA.

J is TRBJ2-7 and V is TRBV4-3, with a weak D call TRBD2 (5 bases). In germline, CDR1 is LGHNA, CDR2 YSLEER. CDR3 length equals 14 residues. V lost 1 base and J lost 4, with 11 bases in between. The CDR3 DNA is TGCGCCAGCAGCCAAGCTGGGAGTATGTACGAGCAGTACTTC. It codes for CASSQAGSMYEQYF.

This chain links TRBV5-4 with TRBJ2-1; 10 positions agree with TRBD2. The CDR3 runs 20 residues. Trimming removed 4 bases from V and 3 bases from J; junction bases left unmatched: 19. Germline V CDR1 and CDR2: SGHNT, YYREEE (reference sequence). The CDR3 nucleotides read TGTGCCAGCAGCCGGGTTTCGAGCCTAGCGGGAGATTGGGTCTACAATGAGCAGTTCTTC. This encodes CASSRVSSLAGDWVYNEQFF.

The rearrangement uses TRBV6-1 and TRBJ1-1, with D perhaps TRBD1 (6 bases). This CDR3 has 14 amino acids. Germline V CDR1 and CDR2: MNHNS, SASEGT. V lost 2 bases to trimming and J lost 7 bases, with 14 bases between them. The CDR3 bases are TGTGCCAGCAGTGAACAACCCACAGGGCTTGAAGCTTTCTTT. Translation gives CASSEQPTGLEAFF.

Here the CDR3 DNA reads TGCGCCAGCAGTGAGGTTAGCGGGAGTCTCCTGAACACCGGGGAGCTGTTTTTT. Residues: CASSEVSGSLLNTGELFF. The V call is TRBV10-2, the J call TRBJ2-2; the match to TRBD2 covers 9 bases. CDR3 length: 18 residues. Per germline, CDR1 WSHSY and CDR2 SAAADI. V lost 2 bases and J lost 1; bases outside the gene matches: 8.

A word on this clone: A much larger clonotype is one base distant, so this may be a read error. This chain joins TRBV7-8 and TRBJ1-1; 7 bases agree with TRBD1. The V segment lost 3 bases and the J segment 4 bases; nucleotides outside the gene matches: 2. The germline V gene encodes CDR1 SGHVS and CDR2 FQNEAQ. The CDR3 spans 13 residues. The CDR3 reads CASSLSGGTEAFF. CDR3 coding DNA: TGTGCCAGCAGCTTGTCAGGGGGCACTGAAGCTTTCTTT. The full variable domain, its missing parts supplied by reference TRBV7-8 and TRBJ1-1, is GAGVSQSPRYKVAKRGQDVALRCDPISGHVSLFWYQQALGQGPEFLTYFQNEAQLDKSGLPSDRFFAERPEGSVSTLKIQRTQQEDSAVYLCASSLSGGTEAFFGQGTRLTVV.

V and J are TRBV5-4 and TRBJ2-2, with 11 nucleotides matching TRBD2. CDR1 and CDR2 from the germline V gene are SGHNT and YYREEE (reference sequence). V dropped 9 bases and J dropped 4; count of bases not matched to a gene: 11. This CDR3 contains 16 residues. The CDR3 DNA reads TGTGCCACCCGACTAGCGGGAACCCGGGGCACCGGGGAGCTGTTTTTT. Encoded protein: CATRLAGTRGTGELFF.

The genes are TRBV6-4 and TRBJ1-2; D gene ambiguous. Germline loops: CDR1 MRHNA, CDR2 SNTAGT. Trimming removed 0 bases at V and 4 bases at J, with 6 bases between. This CDR3 is 13 amino acids long. The CDR3, as DNA: TGTGCCAGCAGTGACTCGTTCGGCTATGGCTACACCTTC. Translating gives CASSDSFGYGYTF.

On this clone: A junction end diverges from the germline sequence, so it may reflect a read error. The V and J genes are TRBV7-7 and TRBJ2-1, with 14 bases aligning to TRBD2. The CDR3 has 15 amino acids. From germline, CDR1 is SSHAT and CDR2 FNYEAQ (reference sequence). CDR3 DNA: TGTGCTAGCAGCCGGGGACTAGCGGGAGTTAATGAGCAGTTCTTC. It is translated as CASSRGLAGVNEQFF.

V gene TRBV4-3 combines with J gene TRBJ2-6; D is unclear. CDR1 is LGHNA and CDR2 is YSLEER in the germline V gene. The CDR3 extends over 12 amino acids. V dropped 3 bases and J dropped 13 bases, with 10 bases sitting between them. CDR3 region: CASSQNGWVLTF. The CDR3, as DNA: TGCGCCAGCAGCCAGAACGGTTGGGTCCTGACTTTC.

V usage is TRBV10-2 and J usage is TRBJ2-7; 10 nucleotides line up with TRBD2. Germline loops: CDR1 WSHSY, CDR2 SAAADI. The CDR3 totals 14 residues. Losses at the gene ends were 8 bases for V and 0 bases for J; bases not matched to a gene: 4. As DNA, the CDR3 is TGCGCCAGCCGACTAGCGGGTTTCTCCTACGAGCAGTACTTC. Encoded protein: CASRLAGFSYEQYF.

The chain joins TRBV29-1 to TRBJ2-5; 11 bases are shared with TRBD1. This CDR3 comprises 13 residues. J was trimmed by 5 bases and V by 7 bases; bases with no gene match: 6. Germline CDR1 reads SQVTM; CDR2 reads ANQGSEA. This chain's CDR3 is CSARTGGRETQYF. The CDR3 nucleotides are TGCAGCGCCAGGACAGGGGGCAGGGAGACCCAGTACTTC.

The chain recombines TRBV6-1 with TRBJ2-2, with 8 nucleotides matching TRBD1. The CDR3 runs 19 residues. Losses at the gene ends were 2 bases for V and 3 bases for J; bases not matched to a gene: 14. Germline CDR1 reads MNHNS; CDR2 reads SASEGT. CDR3 in amino acids: CASSETRTGNLLYTGELFF. The CDR3 DNA follows: TGTGCCAGCAGTGAAACGCGGACAGGGAACCTATTGTACACCGGGGAGCTGTTTTTT.

CDR3 nucleotide sequence: TGTGCCAGCAGAAGGGACAGGGGGCAGGATGGCTACACCTTC. Protein: CASRRDRGQDGYTF. The J gene is TRBJ1-2, the V gene TRBV2, with 12 bases fitting TRBD1. The junction had 5 bases not matched to a gene; V was cut back by 6 bases and J by 6 bases. Germline V gene sequence: CDR1 SNHLY, CDR2 FYNNEI. The CDR3 is 14 residues long. Combining the CDR3 with reference TRBV2 and TRBJ1-2 gives the whole variable domain EPEVTQTPSHQVTQMGQEVILRCVPISNHLYFYWYRQILGQKVEFLVSFYNNEISEKSEIFDDQFSVERPDGSNFTLKIRSTKLEDSAMYFCASRRDRGQDGYTFGSGTRLTVV.

The chain uses TRBV11-2 and TRBJ1-5, with D tentatively TRBD1 (6 bases). The CDR3 runs 13 residues. V lost 4 bases, J lost 5 bases, and 9 bases lay in between. The germline V gene encodes CDR1 SGHAT and CDR2 FQNNGV. The CDR3 bases are TGTGCCAGCAGCTGGGCAGGGGATCAGCCCCAGCATTTT. This encodes CASSWAGDQPQHF.

V and J are TRBV4-2 and TRBJ2-1, with 9 bases fitting TRBD2. This CDR3 spans 15 amino acids. The germline V gene encodes CDR1 LGHNA and CDR2 YNFKEQ. V lost 0 bases, J lost 8 bases, and 5 bases stayed unmatched. The CDR3 is CASSQEGSGSDEQFF. The CDR3 nucleotides are TGTGCCAGCAGCCAAGAAGGTAGCGGGAGCGATGAGCAGTTCTTC.

The chain is built from TRBV7-3 and TRBJ2-1; 8 bases are shared with TRBD2. Trimming at V came to 5 bases and at J to 5 bases, leaving 5 bases not matched to a gene. The CDR3 is 14 residues long. Per the germline V gene, CDR1 is SGHTA and CDR2 is FQGTGA. CDR3: CASSPGTRDNEQFF. The CDR3 DNA reads TGTGCCAGCAGCCCCGGGACTAGAGACAATGAGCAGTTCTTC. Using reference TRBV7-3 and TRBJ2-1 for the parts outside the CDR3, the full variable domain is GAGVSQTPSNKVTEKGKYVELRCDPISGHTALYWYRQSLGQGPEFLIYFQGTGAADDSGLPNDRFFAVRPEGSVSTLKIQRTERGDSAVYLCASSPGTRDNEQFFGPGTRLTVL.

The J gene is TRBJ1-1, the V gene TRBV29-1; possibly TRBD1 for D (5 bases). V was clipped by 6 bases and J by 0 bases, with 8 bases between them. There are 12 residues in the CDR3. Germline CDR1 reads SQVTM; CDR2 reads ANQGSEA. This CDR3 is CSVRDLNTEAFF. The CDR3 DNA reads TGCAGCGTCAGGGATCTGAACACTGAAGCTTTCTTT.

This sequence joins TRBV7-3 and TRBJ1-1; TRBD1 might be the D (6 bases). V shed 0 bases and J shed 6 bases, with 8 bases lying between them. CDR3 length equals 13 residues. Germline CDR1 is SGHTA and CDR2 is FQGTGA. Written as DNA, the CDR3 is TGTGCCAGCAGCTTAACCCAGGGGTCTGAAGCTTTCTTT. Residues: CASSLTQGSEAFF.

The rearrangement uses TRBV6-6 and TRBJ1-5; possible D gene TRBD1, 6 bases. The CDR3 consists of 13 residues. V was trimmed by 3 bases and J by 6 bases, leaving 9 bases between them. Germline V gene lookup returns CDR1 MNHNY and CDR2 SVGAGI (reference sequence). The CDR3 nucleotides read TGTGCCAGCAGTTATGGGGGCGGTCAGCCCCAGCATTTT. Amino acid sequence: CASSYGGGQPQHF.